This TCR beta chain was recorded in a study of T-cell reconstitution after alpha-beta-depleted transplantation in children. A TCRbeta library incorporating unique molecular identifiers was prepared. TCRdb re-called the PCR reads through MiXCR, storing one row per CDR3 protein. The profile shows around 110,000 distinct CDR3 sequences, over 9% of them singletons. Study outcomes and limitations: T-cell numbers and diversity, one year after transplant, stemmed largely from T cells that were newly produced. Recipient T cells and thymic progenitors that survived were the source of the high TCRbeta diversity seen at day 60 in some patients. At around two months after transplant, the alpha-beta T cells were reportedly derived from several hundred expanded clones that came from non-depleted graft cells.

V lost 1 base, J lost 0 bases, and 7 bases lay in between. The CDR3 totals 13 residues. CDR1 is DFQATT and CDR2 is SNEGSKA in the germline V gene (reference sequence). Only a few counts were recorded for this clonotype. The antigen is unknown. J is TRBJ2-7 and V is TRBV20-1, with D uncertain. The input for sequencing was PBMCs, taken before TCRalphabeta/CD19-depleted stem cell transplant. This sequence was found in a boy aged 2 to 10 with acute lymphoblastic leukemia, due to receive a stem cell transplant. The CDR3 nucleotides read TGCAGTGCTAGAGGGACGCTCTCCTACGAGCAGTACTTC. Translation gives CSARGTLSYEQYF.